This TCR beta chain appears in the sequencing data of a study of T-cell reconstitution after alpha-beta-depleted transplantation in children. A library of TCRbeta sequences, prepared with unique molecular identifiers, was generated. TCRdb used MiXCR to reprocess the PCR reads, holding one entry per CDR3 protein. The sample shows around 360,000 distinct CDR3 sequences, approximately 10% of them seen only once. This CDR3 has 15 residues. The trim removed 3 bases at V and 7 bases at J, leaving 7 bases unmatched. Per germline, CDR1 ENHRY and CDR2 SYGVKD. This sequence originates from a human donor who donated a stem cell graft to a child with acute lymphoblastic leukemia. Sequencing used PBMCs from the stem cell graft donor, obtained from the stem cell graft. The chain has TRBV10-3 and TRBJ2-1; TRBD2 matches 9 bases. CDR3 region: CAISEWASGTNEQFF. CDR3 bases: TGTGCCATCAGTGAATGGGCTAGCGGGACTAATGAGCAGTTCTTC.